A single T cell receptor (beta chain) is shown here with its context. This sample is drawn from a study of monozygotic twins with inflammatory bowel disease. Germline lookup yields CDR1 SGHRS and CDR2 YFSETQ. The CDR3 has 13 residues. TCRdb reprocessed the 5' RACE reads and reports one entry per CDR3 protein, with no DNA. This sample's table reports 200,000 to 250,000 distinct CDR3 sequences. The source material was blood. This TCR came from a human donor with ulcerative colitis or Crohn's disease, or a healthy co-twin of an affected twin (not recorded which). The chain links TRBV5-1 to TRBJ1-1. The CDR3 sequence: CASSFTSYTEAFF.